The TCR beta chain described here comes from a study of T cells in Graves' hyperthyroidism and ophthalmopathy. V dropped 5 bases and J dropped 1; count of bases not matched to a gene: 8. The germline V gene encodes CDR1 KGHSH and CDR2 LQKENI. The CDR3 extends over 16 amino acids. The blood sample dates from first hyperthyroidism diagnosis, preceding any ophthalmopathy symptoms. Amplification of TCR beta CDR3 regions was performed using RNA transcripts as template. Primed by the HTBI set, a first-round RT-PCR was run on the TCR CDR3. From the multiplex PCR reads, TCRdb called clonotypes with MiXCR, one entry per CDR3 protein. The repertoire holds roughly 360,000 distinct CDR3 sequences, with roughly 13% as singletons. Remarks on this clonotype: Its specificity is not known.

Study-wide points: The majority of expanded thyroid clonotypes above 0.001 also appeared in blood. In the analysis, a 13 V-J model separated ophthalmopathy from stable hyperthyroidism.

Material for sequencing was blood. This receptor was taken from a man aged 25-45 years with Graves' hyperthyroidism that later progressed to Graves' ophthalmopathy. V gene TRBV18 combines with J gene TRBJ2-5, with TRBD1 matching over 9 bases. Here the CDR3 DNA reads TGTGCCAGCTCAAGTCTGGGACAGGGCCTCCAAGAGACCCAGTACTTC. Translating it yields CASSSLGQGLQETQYF.